These T cell receptor beta chains were read from a single sample in a study of blood T cell repertoires in COVID-19. The repertoire was sequenced with immunoSEQ multiplex PCR; TCRdb's copy has only in-frame clones and lacks some. The profile shows 250,000 or so clones, 75% to 90% of them singletons. The sequenced sample was peripheral blood. The receptors shown here come from a woman in her forties who had recovered from COVID-19. Each CDR3 is given with its conserved first and last residue. The D gene is left open where the match is weak. Some rows have no size entry. The others give once, few or many, or a class for an expanded clone.

d_gene,v_gene,j_gene,abundance,CDR3aa,CDR3nt
NA,TRBV19,TRBJ1-4,NA,CASRSPGGIEKLFF,TGTGCCAGTAGGAGCCCAGGTGGCATTGAAAAACTGTTTTTT
NA,TRBV28,TRBJ1-2,NA,CASSLGRAIYGYTF,TGTGCCAGCAGTTTGGGCAGGGCCATCTATGGCTACACCTTC
TRBD1,TRBV27,TRBJ2-7,NA,CASSLGPTRGPYEQYF,TGTGCCAGCAGTTTGGGCCCTACCAGGGGGCCCTACGAGCAGTACTTC
NA,TRBV6-6,TRBJ2-7,NA,CASSYSDRRGLYEQYF,TGTGCCAGCAGTTATTCGGACAGGCGGGGCCTGTACGAGCAGTACTTC
TRBD1,TRBV11-2,TRBJ2-2,NA,CASSFRQGNTGELFF,TGTGCCAGCAGCTTCAGACAGGGGAACACCGGGGAGCTGTTTTTT
NA,TRBV18,TRBJ1-5,NA,CASSPDAVGNQPQHF,TGTGCCAGCTCCCCCGATGCGGTAGGCAATCAGCCCCAGCATTTT
NA,TRBV7-6,TRBJ2-1,NA,CASRAGSYNEQFF,TGTGCCAGCAGAGCGGGCTCCTACAATGAGCAGTTCTTC
NA,TRBV6-2/TRBV6-3,TRBJ2-5,NA,CASSYSPETQYF,TGTGCCAGCAGTTACTCTCCTGAGACCCAGTACTTC
NA,TRBV4-1,TRBJ2-7,NA,CASSQVVLAEQYF,TGCGCCAGCAGCCAAGTGGTACTAGCCGAGCAGTACTTC
NA,TRBV3-1/TRBV3-2,TRBJ2-7,NA,CASSQAEQEQYF,TGTGCCAGCAGCCAAGCCGAACAGGAGCAGTACTTC
TRBD1,TRBV25-1,TRBJ1-2,NA,CASSEFGQGARGYTF,TGTGCCAGCAGTGAATTTGGACAGGGGGCGCGAGGCTACACCTTC
NA,TRBV3-1/TRBV3-2,TRBJ2-5,NA,CASSQDRDSGLSGAQYF,TGTGCCAGCAGCCAAGATCGGGATAGCGGACTCTCGGGCGCCCAGTACTTC
NA,TRBV18,TRBJ2-5,NA,CASSPVLSETQYF,TGTGCCAGCTCACCAGTACTATCGGAGACCCAGTACTTC
TRBD1,TRBV13,TRBJ2-3,once,CASSPGQGASDTQYF,TGTGCCAGCAGCCCGGGACAGGGGGCATCAGATACGCAGTATTTT
TRBD1,TRBV7-8,TRBJ1-2,NA,CASSLRRQGNYGYTF,TGTGCCAGCAGCTTAAGGCGACAGGGGAACTATGGCTACACCTTC
NA,TRBV6-5,TRBJ1-3,NA,CASSRTFSGNTIYF,TGTGCCAGCAGTCGGACTTTCTCTGGAAACACCATATATTTT
NA,TRBV11-3,TRBJ1-5,NA,CASSLNRDQPQHF,TGTGCCAGCAGCCTAAACCGTGATCAGCCCCAGCATTTT
NA,TRBV2,TRBJ2-3,NA,CASSEQGADTQYF,TGTGCCAGCAGTGAACAGGGCGCAGATACGCAGTATTTT
NA,TRBV19,TRBJ1-6,NA,CASKTRNDSPLHF,TGTGCCTCCAAAACGAGAAACGATTCACCCCTCCACTTT
NA,TRBV9,TRBJ2-3,once,CASSAQLDIYLDTQYF,TGTGCCAGCAGCGCCCAGTTGGACATTTATCTCGATACGCAGTATTTT
NA,TRBV5-6,TRBJ1-3,few,CASSLGGSSGNTIYF,TGTGCCAGCAGCTTAGGGGGTTCCTCTGGAAACACCATATATTTT
NA,TRBV6-2/TRBV6-3,TRBJ1-1,NA,CASSYSRNLNTEAFF,TGTGCCAGCAGTTATTCGAGGAATTTGAACACTGAAGCTTTCTTT
TRBD2,TRBV11-1,TRBJ2-1,NA,CASSFTSGGAWNEQFF,TGTGCCAGCAGCTTTACTAGCGGGGGGGCGTGGAATGAGCAGTTCTTC
NA,TRBV5-1,TRBJ1-6,NA,CASRGGLSNSPLHF,TGCGCCAGCAGGGGGGGACTCTCCAATTCACCCCTCCACTTT
TRBD1,TRBV11-3,TRBJ2-7,NA,CASSWTGEFEQYF,TGTGCCAGCAGCTGGACAGGGGAATTCGAGCAGTACTTC
NA,TRBV4-3,TRBJ2-3,NA,CASSQNTGGPDTQYF,TGCGCCAGCAGCCAAAATACAGGTGGGCCAGATACGCAGTATTTT
NA,TRBV11-2,TRBJ1-5,once,CASSLDTVSWGDGTNQPQHF,TGTGCCAGCAGCTTAGATACTGTCTCCTGGGGAGACGGTACCAATCAGCCCCAGCATTTT
NA,TRBV28,TRBJ2-6,few,CASTSPSGANVLTF,TGTGCCAGCACCAGTCCCTCTGGGGCCAACGTCCTGACTTTC
NA,TRBV11-2,TRBJ2-5,NA,CASSPPGLGGTQYF,TGTGCCAGCAGCCCCCCGGGCCTAGGAGGGACCCAGTACTTC
TRBD2,TRBV28,TRBJ2-1,NA,CASSLFGGGARNEQFF,TGTGCCAGCAGTTTATTTGGCGGGGGGGCTAGAAATGAGCAGTTCTTC
TRBD2,TRBV28,TRBJ2-5,NA,CASSLLRSGRHETQYF,TGTGCCAGCAGTTTACTGCGTAGCGGGAGACACGAGACCCAGTACTTC
NA,TRBV10-2,TRBJ2-1,NA,CASSPVGSYNEQFF,TGCGCCAGCAGCCCCGTCGGCTCCTACAATGAGCAGTTCTTC
TRBD1,TRBV2,TRBJ2-5,once,CASSEATGAKETQYF,TGTGCCAGCAGTGAGGCGACAGGGGCTAAAGAGACCCAGTACTTC
NA,TRBV9,TRBJ2-3,NA,CASSDRDPWDTQYF,TGTGCCAGCAGCGACAGGGACCCGTGGGATACGCAGTATTTT
NA,TRBV6-5,TRBJ2-1,NA,CASRTSGLYNEQFF,TGTGCCAGCAGAACCAGCGGATTATACAATGAGCAGTTCTTC
TRBD2,TRBV7-9,TRBJ2-5,NA,CASSLGQLAGSQETQYF,TGTGCCAGCAGCTTAGGTCAACTAGCGGGAAGCCAAGAGACCCAGTACTTC
NA,TRBV10-1,TRBJ2-5,NA,CASSAGEETQYF,TGCGCCAGCAGTGCCGGGGAAGAGACCCAGTACTTC
NA,TRBV5-1,TRBJ2-7,NA,CASRDSRSGAYEQYF,TGCGCCAGCAGGGATTCAAGGTCAGGGGCCTACGAGCAGTACTTC
NA,TRBV19,TRBJ2-5,NA,CASSIVGTGRETQYF,TGTGCCAGTAGTATAGTGGGTACGGGTAGAGAGACCCAGTACTTC
TRBD2,TRBV3-1/TRBV3-2,TRBJ2-7,NA,CASSMGLAGGYEQYF,TGTGCCAGCAGCATGGGGCTAGCGGGGGGATACGAGCAGTACTTC
NA,TRBV5-1,TRBJ2-7,NA,CASSNHREKNYEQYF,TGCGCCAGCAGCAACCACAGGGAGAAGAACTACGAGCAGTACTTC
NA,TRBV30,TRBJ1-6,NA,CAWSRRAPNSPLHF,TGTGCCTGGTCACGGCGGGCCCCCAATTCACCCCTCCACTTT
TRBD1,TRBV18,TRBJ2-2,NA,CASSPNRGSPGELFF,TGTGCCAGCTCACCAAACAGGGGGAGTCCCGGGGAGCTGTTTTTT
NA,TRBV7-8,TRBJ1-1,NA,CASSYRVNTEAFF,TGTGCCAGCAGCTACCGAGTGAACACTGAAGCTTTCTTT
NA,TRBV6-5,TRBJ2-1,NA,CASSYTRTALYSEQFF,TGTGCCAGCAGTTACACCCGAACTGCTTTGTACAGTGAGCAGTTCTTC
TRBD2,TRBV25-1,TRBJ2-5,NA,CASSVWGGETQYF,TGTGCCAGCAGTGTCTGGGGGGGAGAGACCCAGTACTTC
NA,TRBV11-2,TRBJ2-1,NA,CASSLWAGSSYSYNEQFF,TGTGCCAGCAGCTTATGGGCAGGCTCCTCATACTCCTACAATGAGCAGTTCTTC
TRBD1,TRBV18,TRBJ1-5,once,CASSRGTGSNQPQHF,TGTGCCAGCTCACGTGGGACAGGGAGCAATCAGCCCCAGCATTTT
TRBD2,TRBV7-9,TRBJ2-3,NA,CASSRIAGVADTQYF,TGTGCCAGCAGCAGGATAGCGGGGGTGGCTGATACGCAGTATTTT
NA,TRBV19,TRBJ1-6,NA,CASSIGASPLHF,TGTGCCAGTAGTATAGGGGCATCACCCCTCCACTTT
NA,TRBV13,TRBJ2-3,NA,CASSLVAEQYF,TGTGCCAGCAGCTTAGTGGCAGAGCAGTATTTT